The clone carrying this T cell receptor (beta chain) was counted only a few times. Its target is not known. Regarding time point: week 5, during vaccination. Every single dose of the vaccine, 300 ug of mutant IDH1 20-mer peptide, came with topical imiquimod. This record comes from a study of a mutant IDH1 vaccine in newly diagnosed glioma. Study-wide context: Radiotherapy, temozolomide, or both had been given previously, and both were given to most.

Repertoires were generated with immunoSEQ multiplex PCR, while TCRdb's copy carries only in-frame clones and drops some. The table has approximately 39,000 clones, roughly four fifths seen once. Germline V lookup: CDR1 MNHNY, CDR2 SVGAGI (reference sequence). Trimming took off 3 bases at V and 6 bases at J, with 8 bases between the two ends. This CDR3 region has 13 residues. The study's findings and limits: Changes in top peripheral clonotypes did not appear linked to pseudoprogression.

The chain carries TRBV6-6 and TRBJ1-4; D remains ambiguous. The specimen was PBMCs, collected from a glioma patient whose treatment included an IDH1 peptide vaccine. The sequence was obtained from a man aged 45-60 years with glioma. For the CDR3, the DNA is TGTGCCAGCAGTTATCGCGCGGATGAAAAACTGTTTTTT. It codes for CASSYRADEKLFF.